These 11 T cell receptor beta chains were sequenced from one sample in a study of CD8 T cells in Susac syndrome. An amount of RNA that ranged from roughly 0.5 to 1 ug was reverse transcribed with random hexamers. TCRdb re-analysed the immunoSEQ multiplex PCR reads in MiXCR, keeping a single row per CDR3 protein. The data show approximately 180,000 distinct CDR3 sequences, with roughly 91% seen just once and over 0.075% held by the top ten. Sequencing was done on a sample of CD4+ T cells from PBMCs. These TCRs come from a human donor with Susac syndrome.

The chain combines TRBV19 with TRBJ1-1; D remains ambiguous. Germline V gene lookup returns CDR1 LNHDA and CDR2 SQIVND (reference sequence). The CDR3 consists of 11 residues. V shed 3 bases and J shed 6 bases, with 5 bases lying between them. The CDR3 region has the DNA TGTGCCAGTAGTATGTGGTCTGAAGCTTTCTTT. The encoded protein is CASSMWSEAFF.

The V gene is TRBV19, the J gene TRBJ2-7; no clear D. This CDR3 comprises 14 residues. In germline, CDR1 is LNHDA, CDR2 SQIVND (reference sequence). Between the trimmed V and J ends, which lost 7 bases and 1 base, there was a span of 14 bases. The chain's CDR3 is CASNVQLGSYEQYF. In DNA, the CDR3 is TGTGCCAGTAACGTGCAGCTAGGATCCTACGAGCAGTACTTC.

The gene calls are TRBV5-1 and TRBJ2-5; possibly TRBD1 for D (5 bases). Germline loops: CDR1 SGHRS, CDR2 YFSETQ. Trimming removed 0 bases from V and 2 bases from J, with 11 bases in between. The CDR3 has 15 amino acids. The DNA for the CDR3 is TGCGCCAGCAGCTTGGTGGCAGGGATGCAAGAGACCCAGTACTTC. Amino acid sequence: CASSLVAGMQETQYF. The complete variable domain, with remaining parts taken from reference TRBV5-1 and TRBJ2-5, reads KAGVTQTPRYLIKTRGQQVTLSCSPISGHRSVSWYQQTPGQGLQFLFEYFSETQRNKGNFPGRFSGRQFSNSRSEMNVSTLELGDSALYLCASSLVAGMQETQYFGPGTRLLVL.

The gene calls are TRBV18 and TRBJ2-3; 9 bases are shared with TRBD2. This CDR3 has 19 amino acids. The germline CDR1 and CDR2 sequences are KGHSH and LQKENI. With 1 base clipped from V and 3 bases from J, the junction kept 14 bases outside the gene matches. CDR3 nucleotides: TGTGCCAGCTCACCACAAGAGACTAGCGGTACCGGTGGTACAGATACGCAGTATTTT. Its translation: CASSPQETSGTGGTDTQYF.

The V and J genes are TRBV28 and TRBJ2-1, with 9 bases identical to TRBD2. CDR1 is MDHEN, CDR2 SYDVKM, per germline. The trim removed 7 bases at V and 0 bases at J, leaving 4 bases unmatched. The CDR3 sequence is 15 residues long. In nucleotides, the CDR3 is TGTGCCAGCAACCAGCGGGAGGCCTCCTACAATGAGCAGTTCTTC. It is translated as CASNQREASYNEQFF.

The rearrangement links TRBV20-1 to TRBJ2-3; 13 nucleotides align to TRBD2. The trim removed 6 bases at V and 1 base at J, leaving 7 bases unmatched. This CDR3 is built from 16 residues. Germline assignment: CDR1 DFQATT and CDR2 SNEGSKA (reference sequence). The CDR3 loop reads CSASTGTSGGTDTQYF. The CDR3 DNA reads TGCAGTGCCAGTACCGGGACTAGCGGGGGCACAGATACGCAGTATTTT.

This clonotype has only one observation. V and J are TRBV27 and TRBJ1-1, with TRBD1 matching over 10 bases. From germline, CDR1 is MNHEY and CDR2 SMNVEV (reference sequence). V shed 7 bases and J 6 bases; nucleotides not matched to a gene: 11. This CDR3 spans 15 amino acids. CDR3 nucleotides: TGTGCCAGCACTCCCGAGGGACAGGGGACGGCTGAAGCTTTCTTT. Translating gives CASTPEGQGTAEAFF.

J is TRBJ1-5 and V is TRBV5-1; possibly TRBD1 for D (5 bases). CDR3 length: 15 amino acids. Germline V gene data show CDR1 as SGHRS and CDR2 as YFSETQ. V lost 0 bases and J 6 bases, leaving 13 bases between the germline ends. As DNA, the CDR3 is TGCGCCAGCAGCTTGGTGTCAGGGAATACTCAGCCCCAGCATTTT. Translating gives CASSLVSGNTQPQHF. Based on the CDR3 plus reference TRBV5-1 and TRBJ1-5, the full variable domain is KAGVTQTPRYLIKTRGQQVTLSCSPISGHRSVSWYQQTPGQGLQFLFEYFSETQRNKGNFPGRFSGRQFSNSRSEMNVSTLELGDSALYLCASSLVSGNTQPQHFGDGTRLSIL.

J is TRBJ2-7 and V is TRBV18; D unclear. The CDR3 spans 14 residues. Trimming shortened V by 1 base and J by 4 bases, and 11 bases separated the two germline ends. Per germline, CDR1 KGHSH and CDR2 LQKENI. Written as DNA, the CDR3 is TGTGCCAGCTCACCACTGGAGTTAGGATACGAGCAGTACTTC. Translated: CASSPLELGYEQYF.

The chain joins TRBV20-1 to TRBJ2-5, with D perhaps assigned TRBD1 or TRBD2 (5 bases each). CDR3 length equals 15 residues. V shed 4 bases and J shed 4 bases, with 19 bases lying between them. Germline V gives CDR1 DFQATT, CDR2 SNEGSKA (reference sequence). CDR3 nucleotide sequence: TGCAGTGCTATGGACCCTAGCAGGGCCGGAGAGACCCAGTACTTC. This sequence encodes CSAMDPSRAGETQYF.

The chain recombines TRBV6-5 with TRBJ1-2, with D uncertain. The V gene's germline CDR1 is MNHEY and CDR2 SVGAGI. V was trimmed by 0 bases and J by 4 bases, leaving 15 bases between them. CDR3 size: 16 residues. For the CDR3, the DNA is TGTGCCAGCAGTTACTCGTTCCGGCAGACCGCCTATGGCTACACCTTC. Translated: CASSYSFRQTAYGYTF.